The 2 T cell receptor beta chains presented below share a single source sample, sequenced in a study of T cells expressing NK-cell markers. From the 5' RACE reads, TCRdb lists one entry per CDR3 protein and no DNA. The specimen's table records hundreds of thousands of distinct CDR3 sequences. Input material: blood T cells: a sorted CD56 or NKG2C T cell subset, CD4+ or CD8+ T cells, or bulk PBMC T cells (not recorded which). The receptor source for this set is a woman between 18 and 70 years old in good health.

The chain recombines TRBV6-1 with TRBJ2-3; TCRdb indicates TRBD2, and absent DNA this call remains unverified. CDR3 length: 15 residues. From germline, CDR1 is MNHNS and CDR2 SASEGT. The CDR3 loop is CASRKGTSSSDTQYF.

The rearrangement uses TRBV6-2 or TRBV6-3 and TRBJ2-5; TCRdb proposes TRBD1, but this gene call is untestable without DNA. In germline, CDR1 is MNHEY, CDR2 SVGEGT. This CDR3 comprises 12 residues. The CDR3 loop is CASTPGLETQYF.